Sequencing of this TCR beta chain was carried out in a study of T cell responses to AZD1222 COVID-19 vaccine. Clones were read by immunoSEQ multiplex PCR, and TCRdb kept only the in-frame ones, dropping some. This table holds about 120,000 clones, 91% found once. CDR1 is LNHDA, CDR2 SQIVND, per germline (reference sequence). This CDR3 is 15 amino acids long. Trimming shortened V by 7 bases and J by 3 bases, and 16 bases separated the two germline ends. The chain has TRBV19 and TRBJ1-5, with D possibly being TRBD1 (5 bases). This TCR was recovered from an adult in good health. Sequenced here: peripheral blood, sampled on day 0 of AZD1222 vaccination. The CDR3 protein is CASTKDGGPNQPQHF. In nucleotides, the CDR3 is TGTGCCAGTACAAAGGACGGGGGTCCCAATCAGCCCCAGCATTTT.